This T cell receptor (beta chain) was sequenced during a study of blood T cell repertoires in COVID-19. Across the whole study: PBMCs, B-cell-depleted T cells, or T cells were the source of the cDNA or gDNA that made up the material.

V trimming: 8 bases; J trimming: 5 bases; junction bases outside the gene matches: 9. This CDR3 contains 14 residues. CDR1 KGHSH and CDR2 LQKENI come from the germline V gene. Generated by immunoSEQ multiplex PCR, the TCRdb table keeps only in-frame clones and is missing some. The sample carries 250,000 to 350,000 clones, 80% to 85% recorded once. Sequenced input: peripheral blood. J is TRBJ1-3 and V is TRBV18; 7 bases align to TRBD1. This clonotype originated in a person between 65 and 79 years old with COVID-19, enrolled during active disease. In DNA form, the CDR3 reads TGTGCCAGCAGACAGGGTCAGGAGAGAAACACCATATATTTT. Translated, it gives CASRQGQERNTIYF.